A single T cell receptor beta chain is shown here with its context. This specimen comes from a study of blood T cell repertoires in COVID-19. Study details: Both acute and convalescent COVID-19 samples were obtained from the United States, Italy and Spain.

In the authors' methods: Researchers report that nucleated cell counts were estimated from reference gene primer amplification. The table came from immunoSEQ multiplex PCR; TCRdb's copy has only in-frame clones and leaves some out. V, J and clone size are taken as reported in that table, and D and trimming were inferred from the DNA itself. Here the sample spans 70,000 or so clones, roughly 82% being singletons. Germline lookup yields CDR1 SGHDT and CDR2 YYEEEE. V was pared by 4 bases and J by 2 bases, with 4 bases of the junction left unmatched. The CDR3 covers 14 residues. The chain employs TRBV5-6 and TRBJ1-2; 8 positions match TRBD1. Sequenced: peripheral blood. The receptor's source is a human donor in a cohort sampled during active COVID-19. CDR3 protein: CASSPGQGNYGYTF. CDR3 DNA sequence: TGTGCCAGCAGCCCCGGACAGGGAAACTATGGCTACACCTTC.